This section outlines one T cell receptor beta chain sequence together with its context. Germline CDR1 is SGHDT and CDR2 is YYEEEE. The germline V and J ends were trimmed by 2 bases and 4 bases, with 16 bases remaining between them. The CDR3 covers 16 residues. The sample comes from a study of blood T cell repertoires in COVID-19. Looking at the study overall: Sites across the United States, Italy and Spain contributed samples from acute and convalescent COVID-19.

Clones were read by immunoSEQ multiplex PCR, and TCRdb kept only the in-frame ones, dropping some. This sample has roughly 220,000 clones, with more than 75% found just once. Living in about two dozen US areas, the participants were between roughly 18 and 89 years of age. The study assigned cohorts using participant-reported clinical history. Sequenced sample: PBMCs or T cells enriched from blood (not recorded which). This sequence was found in a man aged 25 to 40 with acute COVID-19. V and J are TRBV5-6 and TRBJ2-1; the D gene is possibly TRBD2 (6 bases). CDR3: CASSFRRDHQYNEQFF. The CDR3 coding sequence is TGTGCCAGCAGCTTCAGGCGGGACCATCAGTACAATGAGCAGTTCTTC.